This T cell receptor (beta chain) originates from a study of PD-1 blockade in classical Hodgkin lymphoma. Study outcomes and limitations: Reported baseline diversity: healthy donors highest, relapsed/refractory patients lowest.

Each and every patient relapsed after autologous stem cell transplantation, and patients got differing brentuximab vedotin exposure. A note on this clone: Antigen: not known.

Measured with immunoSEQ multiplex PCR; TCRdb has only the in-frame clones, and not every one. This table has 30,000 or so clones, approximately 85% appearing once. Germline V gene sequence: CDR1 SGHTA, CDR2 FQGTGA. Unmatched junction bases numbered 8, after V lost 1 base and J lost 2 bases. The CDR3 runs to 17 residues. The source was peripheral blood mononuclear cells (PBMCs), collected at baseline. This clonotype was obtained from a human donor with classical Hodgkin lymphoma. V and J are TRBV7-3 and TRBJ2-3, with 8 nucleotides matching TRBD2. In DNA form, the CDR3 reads TGTGCCAGCAGCTTAATCGGGGGGGAGTCTTTCACAGATACGCAGTATTTT. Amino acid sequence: CASSLIGGESFTDTQYF.